A selection of T cell receptor beta chains follows, all from one sample in a study of blood T cell repertoires in COVID-19. The repertoire was sequenced with immunoSEQ multiplex PCR; TCRdb's copy has only in-frame clones and lacks some. This table has about 140,000 clones, about 87% appearing once. The sequenced sample was peripheral blood. The source is a human donor in a cohort sampled during active COVID-19. Both conserved end residues are part of each CDR3. The D gene is left open where the match is weak. Clone size, where shown, is once, few, many, or a class for clones that have expanded.

j_gene,v_gene,d_gene,abundance,CDR3nt,CDR3aa
TRBJ2-1,TRBV19,-,-,TGTGCCAGTAGTATAGTCGGGAGAAGCTCCTACAATGAGCAGTTCTTC,CASSIVGRSSYNEQFF
TRBJ2-7,TRBV10-1,-,-,TGCGCCGCCTACCGCACAGGGACGGGCGAGCAGTACTTC,CAAYRTGTGEQYF
TRBJ2-1,TRBV24-1,TRBD2,-,TGTGCCACCAGTGATATGGGACTAGCGGGAGGCAATGAGCAGTTCTTC,CATSDMGLAGGNEQFF
TRBJ2-2,TRBV15,TRBD2,few,TGTGCCACCAGCAGAAATTTGGGGCTAGCGGGGGCCCTGAACACCGGGGAGCTGTTTTTT,CATSRNLGLAGALNTGELFF
TRBJ1-5,TRBV6-1,-,-,TGTGCCAGCAGTGAAGCGCGGTCCAGCCCCCGTGGGCAGCCCCAGCATTTT,CASSEARSSPRGQPQHF
TRBJ2-2,TRBV11-3,-,-,TGTGCCAGCAGCTCCCCAGGGGCAACTGCGGGGGCCGGGGAGCTGTTTTTT,CASSSPGATAGAGELFF
TRBJ2-7,TRBV5-6,TRBD1,-,TGTGCCAGCAGCTTGATCGACAGGGTTTTATACGAGCAGTACTTC,CASSLIDRVLYEQYF
TRBJ2-2,TRBV7-2,-,-,TGTGCCAGCAGCTTCGGGTGGGGGGGCCCCACCGGGGAGCTGTTTTTT,CASSFGWGGPTGELFF
TRBJ2-2,TRBV11-2,TRBD1,-,TGTGCCAGCAGCTTAGACGGACAGGGCCTCAAATACACCGGGGAGCTGTTTTTT,CASSLDGQGLKYTGELFF
TRBJ1-2,TRBV19,-,once,TGTGCCAGTATCCCCCAGGGGAACTATGGCTACACCTTC,CASIPQGNYGYTF
TRBJ2-1,TRBV5-1,-,-,TGCGCCAGCAGCTTGGCCCCAGGCTTGAGCTCCTACAATGAGCAGTTCTTC,CASSLAPGLSSYNEQFF
TRBJ2-7,TRBV11-1,TRBD1,-,TGTGCCAGCAGCCCGGCAAACAGGGGGCAATACGAGCAGTACTTC,CASSPANRGQYEQYF
TRBJ2-7,TRBV19,TRBD1,-,TGTGCCATTCCCGACGGGGGACAGGCCCTTAAGGAGCAGTACTTC,CAIPDGGQALKEQYF
TRBJ2-2,TRBV6-1,TRBD1,-,TGTGCCAGCAGTGAAGCCCGGACAGGGAGAAACACCGGGGAGCTGTTTTTT,CASSEARTGRNTGELFF
TRBJ2-1,TRBV18,TRBD1,few,TGTGCCAGCTCACCCGGGACAGTTTACAATGAGCAGTTCTTC,CASSPGTVYNEQFF
TRBJ2-4,TRBV7-2,TRBD2,-,TGTGCCAGCAGCCGTGGGTTGGGGGAGGGAAAAAACATTCAGTACTTC,CASSRGLGEGKNIQYF
TRBJ1-5,TRBV2,-,-,TGTGCCAGCAGTGAACGCGACTCACACAATCAGCCCCAGCATTTT,CASSERDSHNQPQHF
TRBJ2-7,TRBV27,TRBD2,-,TGTGCCAGCAGTTTAGGTCCGGGTAGGGGTACTAGCGGGAGTCTGAACGAGCAGTACTTC,CASSLGPGRGTSGSLNEQYF
TRBJ2-7,TRBV2,-,-,TGTGCCAGCAGTGGGCAGGGCTACGAGCAGTACTTC,CASSGQGYEQYF
TRBJ1-5,TRBV12-3/TRBV12-4,-,-,TGTGCCAGCAGTCCCCGGGGTCATCAGCCCCAGCATTTT,CASSPRGHQPQHF
TRBJ2-1,TRBV27,TRBD2,-,TGTGCCAGCAGTCGACTAGCGGGAGGCAATGAGCAGTTCTTC,CASSRLAGGNEQFF
TRBJ2-7,TRBV18,TRBD2,-,TGTGCCAGCTCACTCCCGGGGAGGGGACCCTACGAGCAGTACTTC,CASSLPGRGPYEQYF
TRBJ1-4,TRBV2,TRBD1,-,TGTGCCAGCAGCAGACAGGGGGCACCTAATGAAAAACTGTTTTTT,CASSRQGAPNEKLFF
TRBJ1-4,TRBV30,-,-,TGTGCCTGGAATAAGTTAGCTAATGAAAAACTGTTTTTT,CAWNKLANEKLFF
TRBJ2-5,TRBV21-1,-,-,TGTGCCAACAAGCGGGGGGGCGAAGAGACCCAGTACTTC,CANKRGGEETQYF
TRBJ1-2,TRBV7-9,TRBD1,-,TGTGCCAGCCATATGACAGGGGGTGGCTACACCTTC,CASHMTGGGYTF
TRBJ2-6,TRBV7-6,-,few,TGTGCCAGCAGCTTAGGTGGGGCGGATGGGGCCAACGTCCTGACTTTC,CASSLGGADGANVLTF
TRBJ2-2,TRBV6-6,TRBD1,-,TGTGCCAGCAGAGCCGGGACAGGGCTTGGTAGGGAGCTGTTTTTT,CASRAGTGLGRELFF
TRBJ1-3,TRBV18,TRBD1,-,TGTGCCAGCTCATCGGACAGGCCCCCTGGAAACACCATATATTTT,CASSSDRPPGNTIYF
TRBJ2-1,TRBV6-1,TRBD1,once,TGTGCCAGCAGTGAGAGTGCAGGGGGCGGCTACAATGAGCAGTTCTTC,CASSESAGGGYNEQFF
TRBJ2-6,TRBV28,-,-,TGTGCCAGCAGTTCTCAGGGCTCTGGGGCCAACGTCCTGACTTTC,CASSSQGSGANVLTF
TRBJ2-5,TRBV10-2,TRBD2,-,TGCGCCAGCCAGCGGGAGTGGGCAGAGACCCAGTACTTC,CASQREWAETQYF
TRBJ2-3,TRBV2,TRBD2,-,TGTGCCAGCAGTGGAGTAGCGGGGGGTTCAGATACGCAGTATTTT,CASSGVAGGSDTQYF
TRBJ2-4,TRBV28,TRBD1,-,TGTGCCAGCAGTTTACGGGACAGGGTTAGGGCCAAAAACATTCAGTACTTC,CASSLRDRVRAKNIQYF
TRBJ2-1,TRBV6-5,-,-,TGTGCCAGCAGTTATATGGTGGGGGGGCGCCATGAGCAGTTCTTC,CASSYMVGGRHEQFF
TRBJ1-2,TRBV11-2,TRBD1,-,TGTGCCAGCAGCTTAGAAGGGGGCGCGGTTAGTGGCTACACCTTC,CASSLEGGAVSGYTF
TRBJ1-5,TRBV5-8,-,-,TGTGCCAGCAGCTCCATTTGGGGGCCCAATCAGCCCCAGCATTTT,CASSSIWGPNQPQHF
TRBJ2-3,TRBV27,TRBD2,-,TGTGCCAGCAGTTTATCGACTAGCGGGTCAAATACGCAGTATTTT,CASSLSTSGSNTQYF
TRBJ2-5,TRBV10-2,-,-,TGCGCCAGCAGTGAGTCCTTTGCCCGGCTAGAAGAGACCCAGTACTTC,CASSESFARLEETQYF
TRBJ1-1,TRBV21-1,-,many,TGTGCCAGCAGCATGAGCGCTTCGGACGGCGGGGACACTGAAGCTTTCTTT,CASSMSASDGGDTEAFF
TRBJ2-1,TRBV27,TRBD2,-,TGTGCCAGCAGGCGGGGGGGCCGGGATGAGCAGTTCTTC,CASRRGGRDEQFF
TRBJ2-1,TRBV27,TRBD2,few,TGTGCCAGCAGTTATGGGGGGACTAGCGGGAGCGAGCAGTTCTTC,CASSYGGTSGSEQFF
TRBJ2-1,TRBV7-9,TRBD1,-,TGTGCCAGCAGCCCCCCTACAGGGGACCATGAGCAGTTCTTC,CASSPPTGDHEQFF
TRBJ1-1,TRBV2,-,-,TGTGCCAGCAGTGAAGAATCGGGTACTGAAGCTTTCTTT,CASSEESGTEAFF
TRBJ2-1,TRBV11-2,-,-,TGTGCCAGCAGCTTAGATCAAGCGGCGGGCAATGAGCAGTTCTTC,CASSLDQAAGNEQFF
TRBJ1-2,TRBV5-1,TRBD1,-,TGCGCCAGCAGCTCCAACAGGGGGTCCGGTAACTATGGCTACACCTTC,CASSSNRGSGNYGYTF
TRBJ1-5,TRBV5-6,-,-,TGTGCCAGCAGCTTGGGGGGCGACCAGCCCCAGCATTTT,CASSLGGDQPQHF
TRBJ2-4,TRBV7-9,-,-,TGTGCCAGCAGCTCTTGGACAGAGCTAGCCAAAAACATTCAGTACTTC,CASSSWTELAKNIQYF
TRBJ2-3,TRBV4-1,TRBD2,-,TGCGCCAGCAGCCAAGGGGGGGGACCAGGCCTAACAGATACGCAGTATTTT,CASSQGGGPGLTDTQYF
TRBJ2-7,TRBV27,-,-,TGTGCCAGCAGCAAGACAGGTTACGAGCAGTACTTC,CASSKTGYEQYF
TRBJ2-3,TRBV7-2,TRBD2,-,TGTGCCAGCAGCTTATCCGCTAGCGGGAGGAGCACAGATACGCAGTATTTT,CASSLSASGRSTDTQYF
TRBJ2-3,TRBV29-1,TRBD1,once,TGCAGCGTTGAAAGCGGACAGGGATCAGATACGCAGTATTTT,CSVESGQGSDTQYF
TRBJ2-5,TRBV5-4,-,-,TGTGCCAGCAGCTTGTATTCGACACAAGAGACCCAGTACTTC,CASSLYSTQETQYF
TRBJ2-5,TRBV2,TRBD1,once,TGTGCCAGCAAACCGGGACAGGGGTATCAAGAGACCCAGTACTTC,CASKPGQGYQETQYF